This T cell receptor beta chain was retrieved from a study of technical replicates of blood from several donors. Produced via immunoSEQ multiplex PCR; TCRdb's table is partial and in-frame only. The table has tens of thousands of clones, approximately 94% seen once. The ends lost 5 bases at V and 5 bases at J; junction bases unmatched: 18. The CDR3 covers 18 residues. CDR1 and CDR2 from the germline V gene are SNHLY and FYNNEI. J is TRBJ2-1 and V is TRBV2, with 7 bases that match TRBD2. Specimen: T cells isolated from PBMCs. The TCR originated in a human donor in good health. The CDR3 DNA sequence: TGTGCCAGCAGTCCCCACGGGGAGCGGGACTACTATGACAATGAGCAGTTCTTC. It codes for CASSPHGERDYYDNEQFF.